One and the same sample provided the 4 T cell receptor beta chains below, sequenced in a study of human T cells and chemical hapten exposure. TCRdb redid the calling of the RACE reads with MiXCR, one entry per CDR3 protein. The sample holds about 380,000 distinct CDR3 sequences, roughly 4.8% seen once. Time point of the sample: patch test 1, 2 weeks after DPC sensitization. The treatment denotes: therapeutic diphenylcyclopropenone sensitization with weekly scalp DPC. The sequenced sample was whole blood, obtained in connection with sensitization to the hapten diphenylcyclopropenone (DPC). These receptors originate from a woman aged 50 to 65 with alopecia areata. Some clones in this sample may be carry-over from other donors' samples.

This clonotype has ten or more counts. The gene calls are TRBV6-1 and TRBJ1-4; TRBD1 matches 9 bases. In germline, CDR1 is MNHNS, CDR2 SASEGT. The ends lost 4 bases at V and 0 bases at J; junction bases unmatched: 3. The CDR3 is 16 amino acids. The chain's CDR3 is CASSGDRAATNEKLFF. The CDR3 region has the DNA TGTGCCAGCAGTGGGGACAGGGCGGCAACTAATGAAAAACTGTTTTTT.

This clonotype has more than one count but fewer than ten. This rearrangement joins TRBV3-1 to TRBJ2-1; D is unclear. This CDR3 has 12 residues. Trimming removed 3 bases from V and 6 bases from J, with 6 bases in between. Per germline, CDR1 LGHDT and CDR2 YNNKEL (reference sequence). The CDR3: CASSHWSNEQFF. DNA for the CDR3: TGTGCCAGCAGCCATTGGAGCAATGAGCAGTTCTTC.

This clonotype has only a few counts. V gene TRBV29-1 combines with J gene TRBJ2-5; weak D call: TRBD1 (6 bases). The V gene lost 3 bases and the J gene lost 1 base, with 12 bases spanning the gap. The CDR3 has 14 amino acids. CDR1 and CDR2 (germline): SQVTM, ANQGSEA. The CDR3, as DNA: TGCAGCGTTGATTTGGGACATGCCCAAGAGACCCAGTACTTC. Residues: CSVDLGHAQETQYF. The entire variable domain, with the rest obtained from reference TRBV29-1 and TRBJ2-5, is as follows: SAVISQKPSRDICQRGTSLTIQCQVDSQVTMMFWYRQQPGQSLTLIATANQGSEATYESGFVIDKFPISRPNLTFSTLTVSNMSPEDSSIYLCSVDLGHAQETQYFGPGTRLLVL.

In its sample, this clonotype was seen a few times. The chain uses TRBV28 and TRBJ2-3; D remains unclear. The CDR3 is 16 amino acids. The ends were cut back, 2 bases at V and 2 bases at J, with 14 bases in the middle. CDR1 is MDHEN and CDR2 is SYDVKM in the germline V gene. The CDR3 DNA follows: TGTGCCAGCAGTTTAAATGATAGAACCTACACAGATACGCAGTATTTT. It codes for CASSLNDRTYTDTQYF.